A single sample gave rise to the 17 T cell receptor beta chains below, sequenced in a study of shared clonotypes between healthy human individuals. Data came from immunoSEQ multiplex PCR; TCRdb stores just in-frame clones and leaves some out. The data show roughly 600,000 clones, roughly 98% seen once. Terminally differentiated effector memory CD45RA+ cells were excluded by CCR7 positive selection of CD45RO-negative cells. The sequenced sample consisted of naive CD8+ T cells sorted from blood. All receptors derive from a man aged 25-45 years in good health.

The V call is TRBV9, the J call TRBJ1-3; 9 positions agree with TRBD1. The junction had 3 bases not matched to a gene; V was cut back by 2 bases and J by 6 bases. CDR1 SGDLS and CDR2 YYNGEE come from the germline V gene. The CDR3 runs to 14 residues. In DNA form, the CDR3 reads TGTGCCAGCAGCGTCGGGACAGGGCTAAACACCATATATTTT. Translating it yields CASSVGTGLNTIYF.

This sequence joins TRBV7-2 and TRBJ2-7, with a possible D match to TRBD1 (6 bases). Germline V gene sequence: CDR1 SGHTA, CDR2 FQGNSA. The CDR3 runs 17 residues. Deletions cut 1 base from V and 6 bases from J, with 22 bases between. The DNA for the CDR3 is TGTGCCAGCAGCTTAGGCACTCCAACAGGGTACGGAAGCGAGCAGTACTTC. Amino acids: CASSLGTPTGYGSEQYF.

The chain joins TRBV4-1 to TRBJ2-1; 10 nucleotides align to TRBD2. The J segment lost 16 bases and the V segment lost 0 bases, leaving 6 bases of the junction unmatched. The CDR3 runs 13 residues. Germline-derived CDR1 and CDR2 are MGHRA and YSYEKL. In DNA form, the CDR3 reads TGCGCCAGCAGCCAAGATTTCGGACTAGCGGTATTCTTC. Its protein product is CASSQDFGLAVFF.

This rearrangement joins TRBV10-3 to TRBJ2-2; D is unresolved. Germline CDR1 is ENHRY and CDR2 is SYGVKD. Trimming removed 6 bases from V and 6 bases from J, with 17 bases in between. This CDR3 contains 15 residues. CDR3 DNA: TGTGCCATCAGCGTCGACACCTTGAGATCCGGGGAGCTGTTTTTT. Protein sequence: CAISVDTLRSGELFF.

The J gene is TRBJ2-1, the V gene TRBV7-9; D is perhaps TRBD1 or TRBD2 (5 bases each). The germline gives CDR1 SEHNR, CDR2 FQNEAQ (reference sequence). With 5 bases removed from V and 6 bases from J, the gap between germline ends came to 14 bases. There are 14 residues in the CDR3. CDR3 in DNA: TGTGCCAGCAGCAAAACGGGACCCGGCAATGAGCAGTTCTTC. Its translation is CASSKTGPGNEQFF.

In regard to this clone: The sample holds other DNA sequences that translate to the same CDR3. The chain is built from TRBV27 and TRBJ2-7; TRBD1 agrees at 10 bases. J gave up 3 bases and V 3 bases, and 5 bases lay outside the gene matches. Germline CDR1 is MNHEY and CDR2 is SMNVEV (reference sequence). CDR3 length: 15 amino acids. Written as DNA, the CDR3 is TGTGCCAGCAGTTTGGCCGGGACAGGGGACTACGAGCAGTACTTC. It is translated as CASSLAGTGDYEQYF.

V gene TRBV27 combines with J gene TRBJ2-7, with 7 nucleotides matching TRBD2. Germline V gene data show CDR1 as MNHEY and CDR2 as SMNVEV (reference sequence). Germline trimming cut 2 bases from V and 5 bases from J; bases unmatched to any gene: 9. The CDR3 is 15 residues long. Here the CDR3 DNA reads TGTGCCAGCAGTTTAGGTAGCGGGCAAATAGACGAGCAGTACTTC. Translated: CASSLGSGQIDEQYF.

The CDR3 loop is CASSGGDTQYF. The DNA of the CDR3 is TGTGCCAGCAGTGGGGGAGATACGCAGTATTTT. The chain employs TRBV27 and TRBJ2-3, with D perhaps assigned TRBD1 or TRBD2 (5 bases each). Per the germline V gene, CDR1 is MNHEY and CDR2 is SMNVEV (reference sequence). The CDR3 has 11 residues. Trimming took off 5 bases at V and 5 bases at J, with 5 bases between the two ends.

The rearrangement links TRBV6-1 to TRBJ2-7, with unresolved D. The CDR3 contains 14 residues. Trimming left V 2 bases short and J 2 bases short, with 10 bases between. Germline-derived CDR1 and CDR2 are MNHNS and SASEGT. CDR3: CASSERSFAYEQYF. The CDR3 nucleotides read TGTGCCAGCAGTGAACGGAGCTTCGCCTACGAGCAGTACTTC.

The V call is TRBV6-6, the J call TRBJ2-7; D is uncertain. The CDR3 consists of 14 residues. Germline V gives CDR1 MNHNY, CDR2 SVGAGI (reference sequence). V was cut by 5 bases and J by 2 bases, with 13 bases left in between. CDR3 residues: CASSPRLQAYEQYF. In nucleotides, the CDR3 is TGTGCCAGCAGTCCGCGACTCCAAGCCTACGAGCAGTACTTC.

V is TRBV27 and J is TRBJ1-4; 7 bases agree with TRBD1. Germline CDR1 is MNHEY and CDR2 is SMNVEV (reference sequence). The V and J ends lost 5 bases and 2 bases, in that order; junction bases with no gene match: 5. The CDR3 consists of 15 residues. The CDR3 sequence is CASSRATGTNEKLFF. The CDR3 nucleotides are TGTGCCAGCAGTCGAGCGACAGGGACTAATGAAAAACTGTTTTTT. Full variable domain (remainder filled in from reference TRBV27 and TRBJ1-4): EAQVTQNPRYLITVTGKKLTVTCSQNMNHEYMSWYRQDPGLGLRQIYYSMNVEVTDKGDVPEGYKVSRKEKRNFPLILESPSPNQTSLYFCASSRATGTNEKLFFGSGTQLSVL.

V and J are TRBV5-8 and TRBJ2-1, with D tentatively TRBD2 (6 bases). V shed 0 bases and J shed 7 bases, with 17 bases lying between them. Germline V gene data show CDR1 as SGHTS and CDR2 as YDEGEE. This CDR3 comprises 16 residues. The CDR3 nucleotides read TGTGCCAGCAGCTTGGCGTTGGGACTCGCGATTAATGAGCAGTTCTTC. As protein: CASSLALGLAINEQFF.

The chain has TRBV7-8 and TRBJ2-7, with TRBD2 matching 13 bases. The CDR3 has 16 amino acids. Germline V gene data show CDR1 as SGHVS and CDR2 as FQNEAQ. With V trimmed by 2 bases and J by 5 bases, 6 bases remained unmatched. The CDR3 coding sequence is TGTGCCAGCAGCTTAAGGACTAGCGGGAGTTTACACGAGCAGTACTTC. Translating it yields CASSLRTSGSLHEQYF.

V and J are TRBV11-2 and TRBJ1-5; TRBD1 aligns across 7 bases. With V trimmed by 4 bases and J by 0 bases, 3 bases remained unmatched. Per the germline V gene, CDR1 is SGHAT and CDR2 is FQNNGV. This CDR3 has 15 residues. In DNA, the CDR3 is TGTGCCAGCAGCTCGGGACAGCTTAGCAATCAGCCCCAGCATTTT. This codes for CASSSGQLSNQPQHF.

This chain uses TRBV7-9 with TRBJ2-1; 7 positions agree with TRBD1. The germline CDR1 and CDR2 sequences are SEHNR and FQNEAQ (reference sequence). This CDR3 has 15 residues. J lost 1 base, V lost 6 bases, and 6 bases had no gene match. CDR3 nucleotides: TGTGCCAGCAGTTTCCGACAGGGTTCCTACAATGAGCAGTTCTTC. Its translation: CASSFRQGSYNEQFF.

In the case of this clone: This sample includes further DNA sequences coding for the same CDR3. This chain links TRBV7-8 with TRBJ2-2, with TRBD2 matching 8 bases. This CDR3 has 15 residues. Losses at the gene ends were 1 base for V and 5 bases for J; bases not matched to a gene: 3. The germline CDR1 and CDR2 sequences are SGHVS and FQNEAQ. CDR3: CASSLGSGSTGELFF. The CDR3 nucleotides read TGTGCCAGCAGCTTAGGGAGCGGGAGTACCGGGGAGCTGTTTTTT. Together with reference TRBV7-8 and TRBJ2-2, the CDR3 gives the full variable domain: GAGVSQSPRYKVAKRGQDVALRCDPISGHVSLFWYQQALGQGPEFLTYFQNEAQLDKSGLPSDRFFAERPEGSVSTLKIQRTQQEDSAVYLCASSLGSGSTGELFFGEGSRLTVL.

This clone is a singleton in its sample. The chain recombines TRBV7-9 with TRBJ2-1, with D possibly being TRBD2 (5 bases). The CDR3 consists of 13 residues. Germline-derived CDR1 and CDR2 are SEHNR and FQNEAQ (reference sequence). Trimming removed 5 bases at V and 9 bases at J, with 14 bases between. CDR3 sequence reads: CASSHPGKLEQFF. The CDR3 nucleotides read TGTGCCAGCAGCCACCCCGGGAAGCTTGAGCAGTTCTTC.